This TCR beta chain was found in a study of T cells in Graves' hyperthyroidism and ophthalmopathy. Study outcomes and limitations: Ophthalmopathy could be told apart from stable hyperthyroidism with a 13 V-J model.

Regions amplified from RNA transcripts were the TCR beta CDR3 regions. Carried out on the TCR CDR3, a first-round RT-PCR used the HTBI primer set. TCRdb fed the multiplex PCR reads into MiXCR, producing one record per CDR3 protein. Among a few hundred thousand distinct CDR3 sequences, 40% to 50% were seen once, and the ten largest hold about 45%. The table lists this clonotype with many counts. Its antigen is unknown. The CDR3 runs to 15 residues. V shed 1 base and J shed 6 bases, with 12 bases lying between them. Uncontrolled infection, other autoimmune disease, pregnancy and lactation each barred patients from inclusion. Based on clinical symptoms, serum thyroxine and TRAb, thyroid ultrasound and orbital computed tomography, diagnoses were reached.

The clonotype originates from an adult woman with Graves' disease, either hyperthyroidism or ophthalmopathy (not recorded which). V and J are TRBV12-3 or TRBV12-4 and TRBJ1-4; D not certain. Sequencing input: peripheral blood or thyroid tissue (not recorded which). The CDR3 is CASSLGRGVDEKLFF. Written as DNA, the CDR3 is TGTGCCAGCAGTTTAGGCCGCGGGGTTGATGAAAAACTGTTTTTT.